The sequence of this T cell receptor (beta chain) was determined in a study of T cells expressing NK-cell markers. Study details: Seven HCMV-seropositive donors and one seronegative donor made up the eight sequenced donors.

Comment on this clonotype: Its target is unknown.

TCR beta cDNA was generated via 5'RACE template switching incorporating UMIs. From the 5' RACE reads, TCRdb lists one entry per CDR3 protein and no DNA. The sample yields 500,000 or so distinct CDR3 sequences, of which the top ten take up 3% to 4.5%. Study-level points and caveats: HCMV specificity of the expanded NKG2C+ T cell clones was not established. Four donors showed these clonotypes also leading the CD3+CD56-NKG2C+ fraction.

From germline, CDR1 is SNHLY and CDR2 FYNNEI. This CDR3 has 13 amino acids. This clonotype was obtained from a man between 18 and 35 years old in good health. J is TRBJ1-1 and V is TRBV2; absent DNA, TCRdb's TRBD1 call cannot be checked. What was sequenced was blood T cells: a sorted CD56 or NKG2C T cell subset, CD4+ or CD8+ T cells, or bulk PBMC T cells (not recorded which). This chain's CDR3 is CARKTESNTEAFF.